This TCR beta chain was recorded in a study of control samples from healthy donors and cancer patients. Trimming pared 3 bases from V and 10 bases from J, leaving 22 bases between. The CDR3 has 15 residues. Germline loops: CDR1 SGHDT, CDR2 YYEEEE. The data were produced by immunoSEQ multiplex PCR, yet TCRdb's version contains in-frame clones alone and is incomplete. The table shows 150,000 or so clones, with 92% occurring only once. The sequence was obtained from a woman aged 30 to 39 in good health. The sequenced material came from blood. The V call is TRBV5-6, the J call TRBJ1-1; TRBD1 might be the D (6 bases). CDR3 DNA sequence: TGTGCCAGCAGCTCCCATGACATAGGGGGTGCGGGAGCTTTCTTT. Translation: CASSSHDIGGAGAFF.